This T cell receptor beta chain appears in the sequencing data of a study of vaccination and CD4 T cells after COVID-19. Study overall: Every participant was given two doses of BNT162b2 or mRNA-1273 vaccine.

With 7 bases removed from V and 8 bases from J, the gap between germline ends came to 24 bases. The CDR3 covers 17 residues. CDR1 and CDR2 (germline): MNHEY, SMNVEV (reference sequence). In regard to this clonotype: Its antigen is as yet unknown.

Study results and caveats: Relatively few convalescent patients were studied; early post-infection timepoints were not included.

Treatment defined: approximately nine-day PBMC culture with coronavirus spike peptide pools or control peptides (ViraFEST assay). From the unexposed donor, CD4+ T cells were collected ahead of the COVID-19 pandemic (2011-2018). Replacement of half the medium with fresh IL-2 medium took place on days 3 and 7. The Oncomine TCR Beta short-read assay was what sequenced the DNA obtained from cultured CD4+ T cells. Extraction of genomic DNA was performed on cultured CD4+ T cells. One entry per CDR3 protein, called by TCRdb with MiXCR from the PCR reads. In the table there are 5,500 to 7,500 distinct CDR3 sequences, approximately 51% of which are singletons.

This rearrangement joins TRBV27 to TRBJ1-6, with a weak D call TRBD1 (6 bases). The receptor's source is a human donor in good health. Sequenced material: CD4+ T cells from blood, cultured in vitro. The DNA of the CDR3 is TGTGCCAGCAAACTCTACAGGGCGACCCGAGGGGATTCACCCCTCCACTTT. Translating gives CASKLYRATRGDSPLHF.